This T cell receptor beta chain was captured by sequencing in a study of T-cell reconstitution after alpha-beta-depleted transplantation in children. Preparation of the TCRbeta library involved a method that used unique molecular identifiers. TCRdb independently ran MiXCR on the PCR reads; one entry per CDR3 protein. The data contain just under 550,000 distinct CDR3 sequences, about 17% of them seen just once; the ten biggest clones take up approximately 3%. The junction had 2 bases not matched to a gene; V was cut back by 1 base and J by 2 bases. The germline gives CDR1 SNHLY, CDR2 FYNNEI. This CDR3 comprises 15 residues.

This receptor was identified in a human donor who donated a stem cell graft to a child with acute lymphoblastic leukemia. Sequenced here: PBMCs from the stem cell graft donor, sampled from the stem cell graft. V and J are TRBV2 and TRBJ2-7; 10 positions agree with TRBD2. The CDR3 region has the DNA TGTGCCAGCAGTGAAGAACTAGCGGGACCCTACGAGCAGTACTTC. This translates into CASSEELAGPYEQYF.